What follows describes a single T cell receptor (beta chain). Some clones are missing from TCRdb's copy, which holds only in-frame ones; the method was immunoSEQ multiplex PCR. The sample records about 120,000 clones, 85% to 90% being singletons. This sample is drawn from a study of blood T cell repertoires in COVID-19. This receptor was taken from a woman aged 55-69 years with COVID-19, enrolled during active disease. Sequencing used peripheral blood.

CDR3 sequence: CASSLAGTPKPEQYF. CDR3 nucleotides: TGTGCCAGCAGCTTAGCCGGGACTCCTAAGCCCGAGCAGTACTTC. The genes are TRBV5-4 and TRBJ2-7; maybe TRBD2 (6 bases). Looked up from germline, CDR1 is SGHNT and CDR2 is YYREEE (reference sequence). The germline V and J ends were trimmed by 2 bases and 6 bases, with 18 bases remaining between them. CDR3 length: 15 amino acids.